The 32 T cell receptor beta chains below come from one sample, sequenced in a study of monozygotic twins with inflammatory bowel disease. TCRdb reprocessed the 5' RACE reads and keeps a single row for each CDR3 protein, giving no DNA. Its listing shows approximately 400,000 distinct CDR3 sequences. Sequences were obtained from blood. The source is a human donor with ulcerative colitis or Crohn's disease, or a healthy co-twin of an affected twin (not recorded which).

The rearrangement links TRBV19 to TRBJ2-7; with no DNA, the TCRdb D assignment of TRBD2 cannot be verified. The length of the CDR3 is 13 residues. In germline, CDR1 is LNHDA, CDR2 SQIVND (reference sequence). This CDR3 reads CASTGGGFDEQYF.

The chain uses TRBV7-3 and TRBJ1-1; TCRdb designates TRBD1, a call that cannot be tested without DNA. The CDR3 is 15 residues long. Germline loops: CDR1 SGHTA, CDR2 FQGTGA. This CDR3 is CASILNPGPNTEAFF.

The chain combines TRBV6-1 with TRBJ1-1; the D gene TCRdb calls, TRBD1, cannot be checked with no DNA. This CDR3 has 15 residues. From germline, CDR1 is MNHNS and CDR2 SASEGT. The CDR3 protein is CASRSPPGENTEAFF.

The J gene is TRBJ2-1, the V gene TRBV28; TCRdb proposes TRBD2, but this gene call is untestable without DNA. The V gene's germline CDR1 is MDHEN and CDR2 SYDVKM. CDR3 length: 15 amino acids. The CDR3: CASSLASGQPNEQFF.

The genes are TRBV5-4 and TRBJ2-1; TCRdb reports TRBD2, a call that lacks DNA to check it against. The germline V gene has CDR1 SGHNT and CDR2 YYREEE (reference sequence). The CDR3 loop spans 14 amino acids. The chain's CDR3 is CASSKLAAYNEQFF.

This chain connects TRBV2 to TRBJ2-2; the TRBD2 assignment by TCRdb is unverifiable without DNA. This CDR3 region has 18 residues. CDR1 SNHLY and CDR2 FYNNEI come from the germline V gene. The CDR3 protein is CASTYRARGLANTGELFF.

The chain employs TRBV7-9 and TRBJ1-1; TCRdb outputs TRBD1, but without DNA this stays unchecked. Germline V gene data show CDR1 as SEHNR and CDR2 as FQNEAQ (reference sequence). The CDR3 is made up of 15 amino acids. CDR3 amino acids: CASTTPGAMNTEAFF.

V and J are TRBV7-3 and TRBJ2-3; TCRdb's assignment of TRBD2 cannot be checked, as there is no DNA. The CDR3 is made up of 15 amino acids. The germline V gene encodes CDR1 SGHTA and CDR2 FQGTGA. The CDR3 protein is CASSSSGLSTDTQYF.

The chain joins TRBV6-4 to TRBJ2-1; TCRdb's assignment of TRBD2 cannot be checked, as there is no DNA. The CDR3 extends over 15 amino acids. The germline gives CDR1 MRHNA, CDR2 SNTAGT. The CDR3 protein is CASRESAGAYNEQFF.

The chain is built from TRBV7-9 and TRBJ1-4; TCRdb names TRBD1, which stays unverified in the absence of DNA. The CDR3 runs to 15 residues. CDR1 and CDR2 from the germline V gene are SEHNR and FQNEAQ (reference sequence). CDR3 sequence reads: CASSLWQGENEKLFF.

The V gene is TRBV7-2, the J gene TRBJ2-3. The CDR3 has 15 residues. Germline loops: CDR1 SGHTA, CDR2 FQGNSA. CDR3 residues: CASSLGGGVGDTQYF.

V usage is TRBV14 and J usage is TRBJ2-3; TCRdb reports TRBD1, a call that lacks DNA to check it against. In germline, CDR1 is SGHDN, CDR2 FVKESK. This CDR3 has 16 residues. CDR3 residues: CASSPAGSLGTDTQYF.

This chain connects TRBV4-1 to TRBJ1-1; as DNA is missing, the TRBD1 call by TCRdb cannot be tested. The CDR3 is made up of 17 amino acids. Germline-derived CDR1 and CDR2 are MGHRA and YSYEKL. This chain's CDR3 is CASSQSPAGGSWTEAFF.

The rearrangement uses TRBV7-9 and TRBJ2-3. The CDR3 is made up of 14 amino acids. The germline V gene encodes CDR1 SEHNR and CDR2 FQNEAQ (reference sequence). CDR3 protein: CASSPRLAQDTQYF.

The chain recombines TRBV29-1 with TRBJ2-7; TCRdb names TRBD1, which stays unverified in the absence of DNA. CDR3 size: 14 residues. CDR1 and CDR2 from the germline V gene are SQVTM and ANQGSEA. This CDR3 is CSAWGQGTSYEQYF.

The rearrangement links TRBV15 to TRBJ2-1; TCRdb selects TRBD1, and the lack of DNA leaves this call unchecked. Per the germline V gene, CDR1 is LNHNV and CDR2 is YYDKDF (reference sequence). The CDR3 covers 17 residues. CDR3: CATSRERGGSSYNEQFF.

The gene calls are TRBV14 and TRBJ1-2. The germline gives CDR1 SGHDN, CDR2 FVKESK. The CDR3 runs to 13 residues. The chain's CDR3 is CASSQDTAYGYTF. Using reference TRBV14 and TRBJ1-2 for the parts outside the CDR3, the full variable domain is EAGVTQFPSHSVIEKGQTVTLRCDPISGHDNLYWYRRVMGKEIKFLLHFVKESKQDESGMPNNRFLAERTGGTYSTLKVQPAELEDSGVYFCASSQDTAYGYTFGSGTRLTVV.

The V gene is TRBV7-3, the J gene TRBJ2-2; TCRdb calls TRBD1, which cannot be checked without DNA. This CDR3 region has 17 residues. Germline V gene lookup returns CDR1 SGHTA and CDR2 FQGTGA. Here the CDR3 reads CASSFTGQGANTGELFF.

This chain uses TRBV20-1 with TRBJ2-1; without DNA, the TCRdb call of TRBD2 cannot be checked. This CDR3 is 16 amino acids long. Germline V CDR1 and CDR2: DFQATT, SNEGSKA (reference sequence). The CDR3 protein is CSAPGGSSYSYNEQFF.

The V gene is TRBV6-1, the J gene TRBJ1-5. Germline CDR1 is MNHNS and CDR2 is SASEGT. The CDR3 has 14 amino acids. The CDR3 region is CASATTNSNQPQHF.

J is TRBJ1-1 and V is TRBV5-1; without DNA, the TCRdb call of TRBD1 cannot be checked. Germline CDR1 reads SGHRS; CDR2 reads YFSETQ. The CDR3 runs 15 residues. This CDR3 reads CASSASGTARTEAFF.

The CDR3 sequence: CASSPGPVNSPLHF. This rearrangement joins TRBV7-9 to TRBJ1-6. This CDR3 has 14 amino acids. Germline V CDR1 and CDR2: SEHNR, FQNEAQ (reference sequence).

The J gene is TRBJ1-2, the V gene TRBV6-5. Germline V gene lookup returns CDR1 MNHEY and CDR2 SVGAGI. This CDR3 spans 12 amino acids. The CDR3 loop is CASTGGNYGYTF.

This CDR3 is CASSFSGSGANNEQFF. The rearrangement links TRBV28 to TRBJ2-1; the TRBD2 assignment by TCRdb is unverifiable without DNA. Per germline, CDR1 MDHEN and CDR2 SYDVKM. The CDR3 covers 16 residues.

CDR3 amino acids: CASSLMGVSYNEQFF. This chain uses TRBV7-3 with TRBJ2-1; TCRdb selects TRBD1, and the lack of DNA leaves this call unchecked. The germline V gene has CDR1 SGHTA and CDR2 FQGTGA. The CDR3 runs to 15 residues.

This chain uses TRBV7-2 with TRBJ2-3; no DNA is available, so the TRBD1 call from TCRdb remains unchecked. This CDR3 contains 16 residues. Per the germline V gene, CDR1 is SGHTA and CDR2 is FQGNSA. The CDR3 protein is CASSLGVGGPTDTQYF.

The V gene is TRBV19, the J gene TRBJ1-3; TCRdb outputs TRBD1, but without DNA this stays unchecked. Germline-derived CDR1 and CDR2 are LNHDA and SQIVND (reference sequence). This CDR3 has 16 amino acids. The CDR3 region is CASSNRQGKAGNTIYF.

The chain is built from TRBV7-2 and TRBJ2-2; TCRdb's assignment of TRBD2 cannot be checked, as there is no DNA. Per the germline V gene, CDR1 is SGHTA and CDR2 is FQGNSA. The CDR3 consists of 16 residues. The CDR3 spells CASSPTSGIIVGELFF.

The V gene is TRBV29-1, the J gene TRBJ2-7; TCRdb's D call of TRBD1 is untestable without DNA. Germline V gene sequence: CDR1 SQVTM, CDR2 ANQGSEA. CDR3 length: 14 residues. The CDR3 region is CSVTRQGVSYEQYF.

The V gene is TRBV7-9, the J gene TRBJ2-1; TCRdb reports TRBD2, a call that lacks DNA to check it against. Germline lookup yields CDR1 SEHNR and CDR2 FQNEAQ (reference sequence). This CDR3 comprises 14 residues. This CDR3 is CASSFVAGAGEQFF.

V gene TRBV12-3 or TRBV12-4 combines with J gene TRBJ2-1; without DNA, the TCRdb call of TRBD2 cannot be checked. The length of the CDR3 is 13 residues. Here the CDR3 reads CASISSGGGEQFF.

The chain links TRBV4-2 to TRBJ2-1; as DNA is missing, the TRBD2 call by TCRdb cannot be tested. The CDR3 has 16 residues. Germline V CDR1 and CDR2: LGHNA, YNFKEQ. The CDR3 loop is CASSQGYASGHNEQFF.